The 21 T cell receptor beta chains below were found in one sample sequenced in a study of technical replicates of blood from four donors. Sequenced by immunoSEQ multiplex PCR; TCRdb stores in-frame clones only, minus some. The sample yields 95,000 to 100,000 clones, over 95% seen once. The sequencing sample was made of T cells isolated from PBMCs. These receptors were taken from a human donor in good health.

The CDR3 DNA sequence: TGTGCCAGCAGCTTATGCCCACAAGAGCGCCCAAACCAAGAGACCCAGTACTTC. Protein: CASSLCPQERPNQETQYF. The V gene is TRBV13, the J gene TRBJ2-5; D gene ambiguous. Trimming removed 2 bases at V and 0 bases at J, with 19 bases between. Germline-derived CDR1 and CDR2 are PRHDT and FYEKMQ (reference sequence). This CDR3 has 18 amino acids. The entire variable domain, with the rest obtained from reference TRBV13 and TRBJ2-5, is as follows: AAGVIQSPRHLIKEKRETATLKCYPIPRHDTVYWYQQGPGQDPQFLISFYEKMQSDKGSIPDRFSAQQFSDYHSELNMSSLELGDSALYFCASSLCPQERPNQETQYFGPGTRLLVL.

The chain couples TRBV27 to TRBJ2-1; D might be TRBD2 (6 bases). V was shortened by 3 bases and J by 8 bases, with 14 bases between the two germline ends. CDR1 MNHEY and CDR2 SMNVEV come from the germline V gene (reference sequence). This CDR3 is built from 14 residues. The CDR3 spells CASSFTSWEDEQFF. CDR3 bases: TGTGCCAGCAGTTTCACTAGCTGGGAAGATGAGCAGTTCTTC.

A single count supports this clone. The chain joins TRBV5-4 to TRBJ1-2; TRBD1 agrees at 7 bases. CDR3 length: 16 residues. With 1 base clipped from V and 3 bases from J, the junction kept 9 bases outside the gene matches. Germline-derived CDR1 and CDR2 are SGHNT and YYREEE (reference sequence). The CDR3 sequence is CASSLYNRGGDYGYTF. CDR3 nucleotide sequence: TGTGCCAGCAGCTTGTACAACAGGGGAGGCGACTATGGCTACACCTTC.

The chain links TRBV13 to TRBJ2-7; D is uncertain. Germline loops: CDR1 PRHDT, CDR2 FYEKMQ (reference sequence). Trimming shortened V by 4 bases and J by 5 bases, and 9 bases separated the two germline ends. CDR3 size: 12 residues. This CDR3 is CASSSRFDEQYF. The DNA for the CDR3 is TGTGCCAGCAGCTCCAGGTTCGACGAGCAGTACTTC.

The chain joins TRBV28 to TRBJ1-5; possible D gene TRBD1, 6 bases. Trimming removed 6 bases at V and 2 bases at J, with 23 bases between. This CDR3 has 18 residues. Germline CDR1 reads MDHEN; CDR2 reads SYDVKM. The DNA of the CDR3 is TGTGCCAGCAGGGTACTAGGTAGGTCCTCAGGGGGCAATCAGCCCCAGCATTTT. Translated: CASRVLGRSSGGNQPQHF.

The rearrangement links TRBV4-2 to TRBJ2-1; maybe TRBD2 (6 bases). V was shortened by 5 bases and J by 3 bases, with 17 bases between the two germline ends. Germline CDR1 and CDR2: LGHNA and YNFKEQ. The CDR3 is 16 amino acids. The DNA for the CDR3 is TGTGCCAGCAGCGCTACCGTGGACTACGGCTACAATGAGCAGTTCTTC. Protein: CASSATVDYGYNEQFF.

In its sample, this clone was seen once. CDR3 in DNA: TGTGCCAGCAGCTTAGTAGATGCCGGCTACGAGCAGTACTTC. It is translated as CASSLVDAGYEQYF. The V call is TRBV7-9, the J call TRBJ2-7, with D hard to call. In germline, CDR1 is SEHNR, CDR2 FQNEAQ (reference sequence). The V end lost 1 base, the J end lost 3 bases, and 10 bases lay between the germline ends. The CDR3 totals 14 residues.

The genes are TRBV11-3 and TRBJ2-1, with 9 positions matching TRBD1. This CDR3 spans 14 amino acids. CDR1 is SGHNT and CDR2 is YENEEA in the germline V gene. V gave up 4 bases and J gave up 9 bases; unmatched junction bases: 7. In DNA form, the CDR3 reads TGTGCCAGCAGCTCGACAGGGGGTAAGCTTGAGCAGTTCTTC. Protein sequence: CASSSTGGKLEQFF.

V gene TRBV5-4 combines with J gene TRBJ2-1, with 11 bases fitting TRBD1. The J segment lost 4 bases and the V segment lost 5 bases, leaving 5 bases of the junction unmatched. This CDR3 comprises 15 residues. Looked up from germline, CDR1 is SGHNT and CDR2 is YYREEE (reference sequence). CDR3 sequence reads: CASRPGDRGYNEQFF. The CDR3 nucleotides are TGTGCCAGCAGGCCCGGGGACAGGGGGTACAATGAGCAGTTCTTC.

The chain employs TRBV5-1 and TRBJ2-1; tentatively, D is TRBD2 (6 bases). CDR3 length: 15 amino acids. The germline V and J ends were trimmed by 5 bases and 10 bases, with 22 bases remaining between them. Germline CDR1 and CDR2: SGHRS and YFSETQ. CDR3: CASRTGTALDGEQFF. The CDR3 nucleotides read TGCGCCAGCAGGACCGGGACTGCGCTGGATGGGGAGCAGTTCTTC.

This chain links TRBV7-9 with TRBJ2-2; maybe TRBD1 (6 bases). Per the germline V gene, CDR1 is SEHNR and CDR2 is FQNEAQ (reference sequence). The V end was cut by 2 bases, the J end by 7 bases, with 11 bases between. This CDR3 region has 14 residues. This CDR3 is CASSLLQGGGELFF. CDR3 in DNA: TGTGCCAGCAGCTTATTACAGGGTGGCGGGGAGCTGTTTTTT.

This clone has a single count. The chain links TRBV5-1 to TRBJ2-2; 9 nucleotides align to TRBD1. This CDR3 spans 18 amino acids. With 1 base clipped from V and 2 bases from J, the junction kept 9 bases outside the gene matches. The germline CDR1 and CDR2 sequences are SGHRS and YFSETQ. The DNA for the CDR3 is TGCGCCAGCAGCTTGATGGGACAGGGTTCTCTTAACACCGGGGAGCTGTTTTTT. Protein sequence: CASSLMGQGSLNTGELFF.

The V gene is TRBV28, the J gene TRBJ2-7, with a tentative D call TRBD2 (5 bases). This CDR3 is 16 amino acids long. The germline V gene encodes CDR1 MDHEN and CDR2 SYDVKM. The V end was cut by 5 bases, the J end by 4 bases, with 21 bases between. The CDR3 here is CASSQEIAGRVYEQYF. The CDR3 nucleotides read TGTGCCAGCAGTCAAGAGATTGCGGGTCGGGTTTACGAGCAGTACTTC.

V usage is TRBV13 and J usage is TRBJ2-3, with D unresolved. This CDR3 comprises 17 residues. The germline CDR1 and CDR2 sequences are PRHDT and FYEKMQ (reference sequence). Trimming removed 3 bases from V and 1 base from J, with 17 bases in between. The CDR3 coding sequence is TGTGCCAGCAGCTTCCTCCTATCTCATCACCGCACAGATACGCAGTATTTT. Its translation is CASSFLLSHHRTDTQYF.

V usage is TRBV28 and J usage is TRBJ2-7; 8 nucleotides line up with TRBD2. CDR1 and CDR2 (germline): MDHEN, SYDVKM. After removal of 2 bases from V and 2 bases from J, the junction contained 2 bases not matched to a gene. The CDR3 has 14 amino acids. CDR3 coding DNA: TGTGCCAGCAGTTTAGGACTAGCCCCCTACGAGCAGTACTTC. This encodes CASSLGLAPYEQYF.

The rearrangement uses TRBV6-1 and TRBJ2-7, with D perhaps TRBD2 (5 bases). V lost 8 bases to trimming and J lost 3 bases, with 20 bases between them. The length of the CDR3 is 15 residues. Germline V lookup: CDR1 MNHNS, CDR2 SASEGT. The CDR3: CASRPTSLRIYEQYF. CDR3 nucleotides: TGTGCCAGCCGTCCAACTAGTTTGAGGATCTACGAGCAGTACTTC.

The rearrangement uses TRBV5-1 and TRBJ2-1; 15 bases map to TRBD2. CDR3 size: 18 residues. After removal of 0 bases from V and 6 bases from J, the junction contained 7 bases not matched to a gene. Germline V gives CDR1 SGHRS, CDR2 YFSETQ. CDR3 sequence (DNA): TGCGCCAGCAGCTTGGGGACGGGACTAGCGGGAGGTTCCAATGAGCAGTTCTTC. Protein product: CASSLGTGLAGGSNEQFF.

This clone occurred once. The chain recombines TRBV5-1 with TRBJ1-2, with D possibly being TRBD1 (5 bases). CDR3 length equals 15 residues. Trimming took off 0 bases at V and 4 bases at J, with 13 bases between the two ends. Germline V gene data show CDR1 as SGHRS and CDR2 as YFSETQ. The DNA for the CDR3 is TGCGCCAGCAGCTTGGATGCTGGGGGGTTCTATGGCTACACCTTC. Translation: CASSLDAGGFYGYTF.

V gene TRBV4-1 combines with J gene TRBJ2-3; D is uncertain. CDR3 length equals 16 residues. V dropped 0 bases and J dropped 4 bases, with 14 bases sitting between them. Germline CDR1 reads MGHRA; CDR2 reads YSYEKL. The CDR3 protein is CASSQDAAPMSDTQYF. CDR3 DNA sequence: TGCGCCAGCAGCCAAGATGCGGCCCCTATGTCAGATACGCAGTATTTT.

The chain has TRBV7-3 and TRBJ1-6, with TRBD1 matching over 10 bases. V lost 2 bases to trimming and J lost 0 bases; unmatched junction nucleotides: 7. The CDR3 contains 19 residues. The germline CDR1 and CDR2 sequences are SGHTA and FQGTGA. The CDR3 sequence: CASSLGPGQGSSYNSPLHF. The CDR3 DNA reads TGTGCCAGCAGCTTAGGTCCGGGACAGGGGTCCTCCTATAATTCACCCCTCCACTTT. The full variable domain, with the rest looked up from reference TRBV7-3 and TRBJ1-6, is GAGVSQTPSNKVTEKGKYVELRCDPISGHTALYWYRQSLGQGPEFLIYFQGTGAADDSGLPNDRFFAVRPEGSVSTLKIQRTERGDSAVYLCASSLGPGQGSSYNSPLHFGNGTRLTVT.

The V gene is TRBV30, the J gene TRBJ1-1, with D tentatively TRBD1 (6 bases). Germline V lookup: CDR1 GTSNPN, CDR2 SVGIG (reference sequence). This CDR3 spans 13 amino acids. With 3 bases removed from V and 1 base from J, the gap between germline ends came to 9 bases. The chain's CDR3 is CAWRVGGNTEAFF. CDR3 nucleotides: TGTGCCTGGAGAGTAGGGGGGAACACTGAAGCTTTCTTT.